The 17 T cell receptor beta chains in this list originate from one sample, sequenced in a study of OX40 agonist ivuxolimab in advanced cancers. TCRdb's copy holds only in-frame clones and misses some; the assay was immunoSEQ multiplex PCR. The sample lists tens of thousands of clones, 84% seen once, with more than 1% in the top ten. The specimen was CD4+ or CD8+ T cells sorted from blood, collected in a trial of the OX40 agonist ivuxolimab. The receptors stem from an adult with an advanced solid tumor such as melanoma, head and neck, liver or kidney cancer.

V usage is TRBV2 and J usage is TRBJ2-5; possibly TRBD2 for D (6 bases). The J call is uncertain, as TRBJ2-7 better fits the DNA end. The CDR3 spans 13 residues. Looked up from germline, CDR1 is SNHLY and CDR2 is FYNNEI. The CDR3 DNA is TGTGCCAGCAGGGGACTCTTAAGATACGAGCAGTACTTC. Amino acid sequence: CASRGLLRYEQYF.

This clone was seen more than once but under ten times. The chain carries TRBV6-1 and TRBJ1-1; maybe TRBD1 (6 bases). The CDR3 loop spans 14 amino acids. Trimming removed 5 bases at V and 4 bases at J, with 14 bases between. The germline gives CDR1 MNHNS, CDR2 SASEGT. As DNA, the CDR3 is TGTGCCAGCAGTAGCTACAGGGCGAGCACTGAAGCTTTCTTT. Translation gives CASSSYRASTEAFF.

This clone was recorded once. The J gene is TRBJ1-4, the V gene TRBV6-6; no clear D. Trimming removed 6 bases at V and 1 base at J, with 15 bases between. The CDR3 is 16 residues long. Per the germline V gene, CDR1 is MNHNY and CDR2 is SVGAGI (reference sequence). The CDR3, as DNA: TGTGCCAGCAGGACCCTCTCGAGCGGAACTAATGAAAAACTGTTTTTT. Its protein product is CASRTLSSGTNEKLFF.

The chain has TRBV14 and TRBJ2-1; D is possibly TRBD2 (6 bases). The germline gives CDR1 SGHDN, CDR2 FVKESK. The ends were cut back, 4 bases at V and 6 bases at J, with 16 bases in the middle. The CDR3 is 15 amino acids. The CDR3 DNA sequence: TGTGCCAGCAGCCTAGCGGCGCGGGGCGGCAATGAGCAGTTCTTC. Translating it yields CASSLAARGGNEQFF.

Worth noting for this clone: At the DNA level, this CDR3 is encoded by other sequences in the same sample as well. This chain connects TRBV9 to TRBJ2-2, with D perhaps TRBD1 (6 bases). V was pared by 0 bases and J by 8 bases, with 8 bases between. The CDR3 totals 13 residues. Germline lookup yields CDR1 SGDLS and CDR2 YYNGEE. The DNA for the CDR3 is TGTGCCAGCAGCGTAGCGGGGACAGGGGAGCTGTTTTTT. It specifies CASSVAGTGELFF.

The chain links TRBV4-2 to TRBJ2-5; tentative D call: TRBD2 (6 bases). There are 15 residues in the CDR3. Trimming left V 3 bases short and J 4 bases short, with 15 bases between. Germline assignment: CDR1 LGHNA and CDR2 YNFKEQ. The CDR3 reads CASSQDTGEGETQYF. CDR3 DNA: TGTGCCAGCAGCCAGGATACGGGAGAGGGAGAGACCCAGTACTTC.

This clone was counted once. The genes are TRBV28 and TRBJ2-1; D is perhaps TRBD1 or TRBD2 (7 bases each). The CDR3 is made up of 17 amino acids. V lost 5 bases and J lost 2, with 19 bases in between. Germline assignment: CDR1 MDHEN and CDR2 SYDVKM. CDR3 DNA: TGTGCCAGCAGTACATTTCTCCAGGGGGGGACCTACAATGAGCAGTTCTTC. It codes for CASSTFLQGGTYNEQFF.

The gene calls are TRBV7-8 and TRBJ2-3; no clear D gene. Germline CDR1 is SGHVS and CDR2 is FQNEAQ. V lost 7 bases and J 6 bases, leaving 8 bases between the germline ends. The CDR3 is 11 residues long. The CDR3 spells CASTTGDTQYF. The CDR3 nucleotides read TGTGCCAGCACAACTGGGGATACGCAGTATTTT.

The chain employs TRBV14 and TRBJ2-1; maybe TRBD2 (5 bases). The CDR3 length is 15 residues. CDR1 and CDR2 from the germline V gene are SGHDN and FVKESK. With 4 bases removed from V and 3 bases from J, the gap between germline ends came to 13 bases. The CDR3 sequence is CASSPDYNVYNEQFF. CDR3 DNA sequence: TGTGCCAGCAGCCCCGACTACAACGTCTACAATGAGCAGTTCTTC. Supplemented by reference TRBV14 and TRBJ2-1, the full variable domain reads EAGVTQFPSHSVIEKGQTVTLRCDPISGHDNLYWYRRVMGKEIKFLLHFVKESKQDESGMPNNRFLAERTGGTYSTLKVQPAELEDSGVYFCASSPDYNVYNEQFFGPGTRLTVL.

The chain uses TRBV29-1 and TRBJ2-1, with TRBD1 matching over 11 bases. Germline CDR1 is SQVTM and CDR2 is ANQGSEA. Germline trimming cut 1 base from V and 4 bases from J; bases unmatched to any gene: 3. This CDR3 has 15 amino acids. CDR3 sequence (DNA): TGCAGCGTTGAAGGAGGGGACAGGGGGTACAATGAGCAGTTCTTC. Its protein is CSVEGGDRGYNEQFF.

The V gene is TRBV14, the J gene TRBJ1-2; the D is unclear. CDR3 length: 14 residues. CDR1 is SGHDN, CDR2 FVKESK, per germline. V gave up 4 bases and J gave up 8 bases, with 17 bases separating them. The CDR3 nucleotides are TGTGCCAGCAGCCGGTCGGGCCAGATGGGGGGCTACACCTTC. It encodes CASSRSGQMGGYTF.

This clone was observed a few times. This rearrangement joins TRBV5-1 to TRBJ2-5, with 8 positions matching TRBD1. V shed 4 bases, J shed 5 bases, and the junction held 10 bases outside the gene matches. CDR1 is SGHRS and CDR2 is YFSETQ in the germline V gene. The CDR3 is 15 amino acids. The DNA of the CDR3 is TGCGCCAGCAGCGGGCTTCAGGGGGCTGGGGAGACCCAGTACTTC. This sequence encodes CASSGLQGAGETQYF.

The chain employs TRBV30 and TRBJ2-1, with D hard to call. The CDR3 runs 14 residues. V was cut by 3 bases and J by 3 bases, with 12 bases left in between. Germline values: CDR1 GTSNPN, CDR2 SVGIG (reference sequence). CDR3 region: CAWRERPLYNEQFF. For the CDR3, the DNA is TGTGCCTGGAGGGAACGGCCGCTCTACAATGAGCAGTTCTTC.

The chain joins TRBV6-5 to TRBJ1-1, with D possibly being TRBD1 (6 bases). From germline, CDR1 is MNHEY and CDR2 SVGAGI. Trimming cost V 6 bases and J 2 bases, with 10 bases left between them. The CDR3 sequence is 13 residues long. The CDR3 nucleotides are TGTGCCAGCAGCTGGACAGACAACACTGAAGCTTTCTTT. Protein sequence: CASSWTDNTEAFF.

This chain links TRBV19 with TRBJ1-6; perhaps TRBD1 as D (6 bases). Trimming took 10 bases from V and 3 from J, leaving 10 bases between them. The germline gives CDR1 LNHDA, CDR2 SQIVND (reference sequence). The CDR3 extends over 13 amino acids. The CDR3 spells CAIGGGYNSPLHF. The CDR3, as DNA: TGTGCCATCGGAGGGGGCTATAATTCACCCCTCCACTTT.

The chain joins TRBV4-1 to TRBJ1-4; D is unresolved. The germline CDR1 and CDR2 sequences are MGHRA and YSYEKL. Deletions cut 1 base from V and 5 bases from J, with 5 bases between. The CDR3 runs to 13 residues. The CDR3, as DNA: TGCGCCAGCAGCCAAGTAGTAAATGAAAAACTGTTTTTT. It yields the protein CASSQVVNEKLFF.

V usage is TRBV11-2 and J usage is TRBJ1-1; TRBD1 might be the D (5 bases). Germline V CDR1 and CDR2: SGHAT, FQNNGV. V lost 4 bases, J lost 4 bases, and 13 bases lay in between. This CDR3 has 14 amino acids. CDR3 in DNA: TGTGCCAGCAGCTCTTGGGCAGGGATCACTGAAGCTTTCTTT. Residues: CASSSWAGITEAFF.